The clone carrying this TCR beta chain was detected a few times. The sample comes from a study of blood T cell repertoires in COVID-19. In the study overall: The origin of the acute and convalescent COVID-19 samples was the United States, Italy and Spain. In each case, the material was cDNA or gDNA derived from T cells, B-cell-depleted T cells, or PBMCs.

Original processing notes: Using reference gene primer amplification, nucleated cell counts were estimated. The table came from immunoSEQ multiplex PCR; TCRdb's copy has only in-frame clones and leaves some out. V and J calls and clone size are copied from that table; D and trimming were computed from the DNA. Counted here are approximately 290,000 clones, 70% to 85% occurring once; the ten biggest clones make up 0.87%. The ends were cut back, 1 base at V and 7 bases at J, with 14 bases in the middle. Germline CDR1 and CDR2: SGHTA and FQGNSA. This CDR3 spans 15 amino acids. Sequencing was done on a sample of peripheral blood. This receptor was obtained from a human donor with COVID-19, enrolled during active disease. The donor label of this sample is uncertain. The chain couples TRBV7-2 to TRBJ1-5; D possibly corresponds to TRBD1 (5 bases). The CDR3 is CASSLVGDGGQPQHF. Written as DNA, the CDR3 is TGTGCCAGCAGCTTAGTTGGGGACGGGGGACAGCCCCAGCATTTT.